The 24 T cell receptor beta chains below were found in one sample sequenced in a study of T-cell memory formation after mild COVID-19. TCRdb re-analysed the 5' RACE reads in MiXCR, keeping a single row per CDR3 protein. The data contain around 370,000 distinct CDR3 sequences, over 20% of them singletons. Material: PBMCs or a T cell subset sorted from them (not recorded which). These receptors originate from an adult woman who had mild COVID-19 (a few samples of this study predate the infection). Cell type and time point are not known.

The chain recombines TRBV20-1 with TRBJ2-3; TRBD2 matches 8 bases. Per the germline V gene, CDR1 is DFQATT and CDR2 is SNEGSKA (reference sequence). This CDR3 has 14 residues. V trimming: 6 bases; J trimming: 4 bases; junction bases outside the gene matches: 9. Here the CDR3 reads CSAMSGSDPDTQYF. In DNA form, the CDR3 reads TGCAGTGCCATGAGCGGGAGTGACCCAGATACGCAGTATTTT.

The rearrangement links TRBV12-3 or TRBV12-4 to TRBJ2-1; 10 bases align to TRBD1. V shed 5 bases and J 4 bases; nucleotides not matched to a gene: 5. CDR3 length equals 15 residues. CDR3 amino acids: CASSIDRGLYNEQFF. Here the CDR3 DNA reads TGTGCCAGCAGTATCGACAGGGGGCTATACAATGAGCAGTTCTTC.

This clonotype was observed many times. J is TRBJ2-1 and V is TRBV15, with TRBD2 matching 11 bases. After removal of 5 bases from V and 8 bases from J, the junction contained 14 bases not matched to a gene. Germline loops: CDR1 LNHNV, CDR2 YYDKDF (reference sequence). The CDR3 covers 17 residues. CDR3 loop: CATSDVAGGPVVDEQFF. CDR3 DNA sequence: TGTGCCACCAGCGACGTAGCGGGAGGGCCCGTGGTCGATGAGCAGTTCTTC.

This clonotype has just a few counts. The genes are TRBV20-1 and TRBJ2-3; 13 bases are a match to TRBD2. V shed 2 bases and J 2 bases; nucleotides not matched to a gene: 4. The CDR3 consists of 16 residues. In germline, CDR1 is DFQATT, CDR2 SNEGSKA (reference sequence). CDR3 sequence reads: CSARPGTSGVTDTQYF. Written as DNA, the CDR3 is TGCAGTGCTAGACCCGGGACTAGCGGGGTCACAGATACGCAGTATTTT.

This clonotype was detected a few times. CDR3 region: CASSQDSKLAGSTDTQYF. The CDR3 bases are TGTGCCAGCAGCCAAGACTCCAAATTAGCGGGGAGCACAGATACGCAGTATTTT. This rearrangement joins TRBV4-2 to TRBJ2-3, with 8 bases lining up with TRBD2. The J segment lost 0 bases and the V segment lost 0 bases, leaving 8 bases of the junction unmatched. Germline values: CDR1 LGHNA, CDR2 YNFKEQ. The CDR3 spans 18 residues.

This clonotype was seen a few times. The V gene is TRBV6-4, the J gene TRBJ1-2; no clear D gene. V was pared by 2 bases and J by 6 bases, with 7 bases between. The CDR3 covers 12 residues. The germline CDR1 and CDR2 sequences are MRHNA and SNTAGT. The CDR3 coding sequence is TGTGCCAGCAGTGACCCACATCATGGCTACACCTTC. Translated: CASSDPHHGYTF.

This clonotype was seen at least ten times. The chain combines TRBV6-5 with TRBJ2-1, with 10 bases lining up with TRBD2. From germline, CDR1 is MNHEY and CDR2 SVGAGI. The junction had 9 bases not matched to a gene; V was cut back by 6 bases and J by 7 bases. The CDR3 runs to 15 residues. CDR3 in DNA: TGTGCCAGCAGCCCAGGACTAGCGGCGAGAAATGAGCAGTTCTTC. Protein sequence: CASSPGLAARNEQFF.

The V and J genes are TRBV6-6 and TRBJ2-7; D not resolved. CDR1 is MNHNY, CDR2 SVGAGI, per germline (reference sequence). The CDR3 runs to 15 residues. V lost 0 bases and J lost 2, with 11 bases in between. CDR3 protein: CASSYSGDLTYEQYF. CDR3 coding DNA: TGTGCCAGCAGTTACTCCGGCGACTTAACCTACGAGCAGTACTTC.

The CDR3 DNA reads TGTGCCGGGTTAGTGGGGGATAGAACAAAAAACATTCAGTACTTC. Encoded protein: CAGLVGDRTKNIQYF. The V gene is TRBV6-4, the J gene TRBJ2-4; D could derive from TRBD1 or TRBD2 (5 bases each). The V gene's germline CDR1 is MRHNA and CDR2 SNTAGT. V was shortened by 11 bases and J by 4 bases, with 21 bases between the two germline ends. CDR3 length equals 15 residues.

Ten or more counts support this clonotype. V and J are TRBV7-2 and TRBJ1-5; D possibly corresponds to TRBD1 (6 bases). The CDR3 runs to 15 residues. V lost 1 base and J 4 bases, leaving 11 bases between the germline ends. Germline V CDR1 and CDR2: SGHTA, FQGNSA. The chain's CDR3 is CASSLGDRRNQPQHF. CDR3 coding DNA: TGTGCCAGCAGCTTAGGAGACAGGCGTAATCAGCCCCAGCATTTT.

V usage is TRBV20-1 and J usage is TRBJ2-3, with D perhaps being TRBD1 or TRBD2 (5 bases each). Trimming pared 3 bases from V and 1 base from J, leaving 14 bases between. Looked up from germline, CDR1 is DFQATT and CDR2 is SNEGSKA (reference sequence). CDR3 length equals 15 residues. CDR3 nucleotides: TGCAGTGCTAGGGGGCGGCTAGCAGGCACAGATACGCAGTATTTT. Its translation is CSARGRLAGTDTQYF.

There are a few counts of this clonotype. The chain links TRBV7-2 to TRBJ2-3; 13 bases align to TRBD2. V was pared by 5 bases and J by 0 bases, with 5 bases of the junction left unmatched. CDR3 length: 17 residues. Looked up from germline, CDR1 is SGHTA and CDR2 is FQGNSA. CDR3 nucleotides: TGTGCCAGCAGCCCCCGACTAGCGGGAGGTAGCACAGATACGCAGTATTTT. As protein: CASSPRLAGGSTDTQYF.

The V call is TRBV7-9, the J call TRBJ2-5; D gene unclear. Trimming shortened V by 6 bases and J by 1 base, and 9 bases separated the two germline ends. CDR1 SEHNR and CDR2 FQNEAQ come from the germline V gene (reference sequence). The CDR3 is 13 amino acids. The CDR3 nucleotides read TGTGCCAGCAGTTTAAGAGGCCAAGAGACCCAGTACTTC. Translating it yields CASSLRGQETQYF.

A few counts support this clonotype. V usage is TRBV11-3 and J usage is TRBJ2-7; TRBD2 might be the D (6 bases). The CDR3 has 14 amino acids. V was clipped by 5 bases and J by 4 bases, with 15 bases between them. The germline V gene has CDR1 SGHNT and CDR2 YENEEA. CDR3 DNA: TGTGCCAGCAGCGAGGGCGGGACGAATTACGAGCAGTACTTC. This translates into CASSEGGTNYEQYF. Drawing the rest from reference TRBV11-3 and TRBJ2-7, the complete variable domain is EAGVVQSPRYKIIEKKQPVAFWCNPISGHNTLYWYLQNLGQGPELLIRYENEEAVDDSQLPKDRFSAERLKGVDSTLKIQPAELGDSAVYLCASSEGGTNYEQYFGPGTRLTVT.

The chain uses TRBV20-1 and TRBJ2-5; possibly TRBD2 for D (6 bases). CDR3 length equals 15 residues. The germline CDR1 and CDR2 sequences are DFQATT and SNEGSKA (reference sequence). Trimming took 4 bases from V and 4 from J, leaving 19 bases between them. As DNA, the CDR3 is TGCAGTGCTACCCCGGCCGGGAGTGGGGCAGAGACCCAGTACTTC. It is translated as CSATPAGSGAETQYF.

The chain's CDR3 is CASSRRWQPQHF. As DNA, the CDR3 is TGTGCCAGCAGCCGACGTTGGCAGCCCCAGCATTTT. The V call is TRBV5-6, the J call TRBJ1-5, with D unclear. This CDR3 is 12 amino acids long. V was pared by 4 bases and J by 7 bases, with 9 bases between. The germline CDR1 and CDR2 sequences are SGHDT and YYEEEE.

The chain employs TRBV6-5 and TRBJ2-5, with D unresolved. V was clipped by 6 bases and J by 5 bases, with 19 bases between them. Germline CDR1 MNHEY, CDR2 SVGAGI. This CDR3 region has 15 residues. The CDR3 region has the DNA TGTGCCAGCAGCCCCCGGGCGTGGGCCAGGGAGACCCAGTACTTC. Protein: CASSPRAWARETQYF.

This clonotype has a handful of counts. The gene calls are TRBV11-2 and TRBJ2-1; 8 nucleotides align to TRBD2. With V trimmed by 7 bases and J by 2 bases, 7 bases remained unmatched. The germline V gene has CDR1 SGHAT and CDR2 FQNNGV. CDR3 length equals 15 residues. The CDR3, as DNA: TGTGCCAGCAAAAGGGGACTAGAGGCCTACAATGAGCAGTTCTTC. Translating it yields CASKRGLEAYNEQFF.

This clonotype showed up many times. At one boundary the junction diverges from the germline segment, which might be a read error. CDR3: CASSLTGDYGYTF. Here the CDR3 DNA reads TGTGCCAGCAGTTTGACAGGGGACTATGGCTACACCTTC. This chain joins TRBV5-1 and TRBJ1-2, with 8 bases identical to TRBD1. There are 13 residues in the CDR3. Germline CDR1 and CDR2: SGHRS and YFSETQ.

This clonotype was counted ten times or more. V and J are TRBV7-6 and TRBJ2-5; a possible D gene is TRBD2 (6 bases). Per germline, CDR1 SGHVS and CDR2 FNYEAQ. The CDR3 runs to 14 residues. Trimming shortened V by 5 bases and J by 4 bases, and 14 bases separated the two germline ends. CDR3 protein: CASSGLDGRETQYF. The DNA of the CDR3 is TGTGCCAGCAGCGGACTTGACGGGAGAGAGACCCAGTACTTC.

This chain connects TRBV5-6 to TRBJ1-3, with 7 bases matching TRBD1. The germline CDR1 and CDR2 sequences are SGHDT and YYEEEE. The CDR3 loop spans 14 amino acids. The V gene end was trimmed by 3 bases and the J gene end by 4 bases; junction bases not matched to a gene: 4. The DNA for the CDR3 is TGTGCCAGCAGCTCAACAGGGGAGGGAAACACCATATATTTT. Protein sequence: CASSSTGEGNTIYF.

This clonotype was detected a few times. This chain uses TRBV5-1 with TRBJ1-1; D unclear. In germline, CDR1 is SGHRS, CDR2 YFSETQ. The V gene lost 0 bases and the J gene lost 0 bases, with 9 bases spanning the gap. The CDR3 has 15 amino acids. CDR3 in DNA: TGCGCCAGCAGCTTGGTAGGGATCATGAACACTGAAGCTTTCTTT. The encoded protein is CASSLVGIMNTEAFF.

This clonotype was recorded a few times. The chain joins TRBV10-3 to TRBJ2-5; 8 positions match TRBD2. The CDR3 loop spans 17 amino acids. V was clipped by 5 bases and J by 5 bases; unmatched bases: 16. CDR1 is ENHRY and CDR2 is SYGVKD in the germline V gene. In DNA form, the CDR3 reads TGTGCCATCAGTCGACCTCCGGGACTAGGGAGCGGGGAGACCCAGTACTTC. Translation gives CAISRPPGLGSGETQYF.

V usage is TRBV24-1 and J usage is TRBJ2-1; D perhaps matches TRBD1 (6 bases). The CDR3 extends over 13 amino acids. V was shortened by 2 bases and J by 9 bases, with 10 bases between the two germline ends. CDR1 and CDR2 from the germline V gene are KGHDR and SFDVKD. The CDR3 nucleotides read TGTGCCACCAGTGATTCCAACAGGGTTGAGCAGTTCTTC. This codes for CATSDSNRVEQFF.